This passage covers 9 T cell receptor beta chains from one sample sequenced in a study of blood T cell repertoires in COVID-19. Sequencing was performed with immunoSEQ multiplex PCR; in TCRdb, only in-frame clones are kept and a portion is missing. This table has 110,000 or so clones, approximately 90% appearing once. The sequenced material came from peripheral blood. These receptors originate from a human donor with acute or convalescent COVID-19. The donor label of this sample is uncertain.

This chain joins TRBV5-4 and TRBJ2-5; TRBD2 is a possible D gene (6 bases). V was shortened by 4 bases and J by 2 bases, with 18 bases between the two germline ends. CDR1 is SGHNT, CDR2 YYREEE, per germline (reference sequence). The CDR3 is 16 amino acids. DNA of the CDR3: TGTGCCAGCAGCGGCGAGCGATTGGGGGGACAAGAGACCCAGTACTTC. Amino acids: CASSGERLGGQETQYF.

As DNA, the CDR3 is TGTGCCAGCAGTTACTCGCTTGGTGGCGGGAGAAAAGGAGAGACCCAGTACTTC. The encoded protein is CASSYSLGGGRKGETQYF. The rearrangement joins TRBV6-2 or TRBV6-3 to TRBJ2-5; TRBD2 agrees at 7 bases. Germline V gene sequence: CDR1 MNHEY, CDR2 SVGEGT. Unmatched junction bases numbered 14, after V lost 0 bases and J lost 4 bases. There are 18 residues in the CDR3.

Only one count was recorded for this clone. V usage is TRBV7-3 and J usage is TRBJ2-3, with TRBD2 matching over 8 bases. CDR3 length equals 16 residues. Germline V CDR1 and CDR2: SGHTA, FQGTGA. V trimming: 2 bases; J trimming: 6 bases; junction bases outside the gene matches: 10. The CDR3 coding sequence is TGTGCCAGCAGCTTACGGCAAGCGGGAGTGGGCGATACGCAGTATTTT. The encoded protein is CASSLRQAGVGDTQYF.

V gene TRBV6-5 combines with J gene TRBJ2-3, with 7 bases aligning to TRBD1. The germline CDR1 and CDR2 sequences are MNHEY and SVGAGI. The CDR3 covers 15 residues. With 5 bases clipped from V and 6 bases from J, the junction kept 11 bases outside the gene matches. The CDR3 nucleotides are TGTGCCAGCAGTATTGGGACAGTACCCCGGGATACGCAGTATTTT. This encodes CASSIGTVPRDTQYF.

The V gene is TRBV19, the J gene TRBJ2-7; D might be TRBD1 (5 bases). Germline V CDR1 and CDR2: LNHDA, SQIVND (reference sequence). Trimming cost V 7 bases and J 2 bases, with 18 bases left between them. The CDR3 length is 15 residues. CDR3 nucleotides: TGTGCCAGTAACACCCCGACAGCCGCCCCCTACGAGCAGTACTTC. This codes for CASNTPTAAPYEQYF.

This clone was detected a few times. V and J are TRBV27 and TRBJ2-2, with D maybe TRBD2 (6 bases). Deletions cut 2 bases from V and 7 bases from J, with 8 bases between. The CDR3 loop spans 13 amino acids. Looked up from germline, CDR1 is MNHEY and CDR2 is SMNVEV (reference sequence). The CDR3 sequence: CASSLTSRGELFF. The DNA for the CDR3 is TGTGCCAGCAGTTTAACTAGCCGCGGGGAGCTGTTTTTT.

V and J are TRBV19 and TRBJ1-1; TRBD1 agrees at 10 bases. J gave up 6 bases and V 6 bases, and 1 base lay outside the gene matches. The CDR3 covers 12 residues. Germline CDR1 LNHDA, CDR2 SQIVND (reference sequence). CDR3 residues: CASRDRGSEAFF. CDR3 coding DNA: TGTGCCAGTAGGGACAGGGGGTCTGAAGCTTTCTTT.

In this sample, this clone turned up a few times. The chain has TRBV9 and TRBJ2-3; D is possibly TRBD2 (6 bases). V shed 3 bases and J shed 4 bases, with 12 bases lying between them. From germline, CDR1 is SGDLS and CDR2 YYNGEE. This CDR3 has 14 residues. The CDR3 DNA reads TGTGCCAGCAGCGGCCGACTAGAATCAGATACGCAGTATTTT. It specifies CASSGRLESDTQYF.

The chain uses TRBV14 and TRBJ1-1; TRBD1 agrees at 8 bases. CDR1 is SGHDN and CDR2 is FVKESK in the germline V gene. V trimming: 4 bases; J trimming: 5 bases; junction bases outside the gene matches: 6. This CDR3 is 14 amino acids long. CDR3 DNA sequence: TGTGCCAGCAGCCTCTACAGGGGGGGAACTGAAGCTTTCTTT. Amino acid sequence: CASSLYRGGTEAFF.